Following are 29 T cell receptor beta chains from one sample sequenced in a study of cytomegalovirus exposure and HLA in healthy donors. Primers for the PCR totalled 60 Vbeta and 13 Jbeta. Sequencing was performed with immunoSEQ multiplex PCR; in TCRdb, only in-frame clones are kept and a portion is missing. The table has 200,000 to 250,000 clones, around 85% seen once. The sequenced sample was PBMCs. The receptors were gathered from a human donor in good health.

The chain couples TRBV27 to TRBJ1-5, with D unclear. Trimming shortened V by 6 bases and J by 1 base, and 13 bases separated the two germline ends. Germline assignment: CDR1 MNHEY and CDR2 SMNVEV (reference sequence). This CDR3 has 15 residues. In DNA form, the CDR3 reads TGTGCCAGCAGGTGGAGTTACCAGAGCAATCAGCCCCAGCATTTT. It encodes CASRWSYQSNQPQHF.

The chain employs TRBV19 and TRBJ1-1; D is unresolved. The CDR3 covers 13 residues. Germline values: CDR1 LNHDA, CDR2 SQIVND (reference sequence). V was trimmed by 7 bases and J by 1 base, leaving 10 bases between them. The CDR3 bases are TGTGCCAGTATCCTCTCGGGGAACACTGAAGCTTTCTTT. This sequence encodes CASILSGNTEAFF.

This chain connects TRBV6-5 to TRBJ1-2, with 9 bases lining up with TRBD1. Germline V gene lookup returns CDR1 MNHEY and CDR2 SVGAGI. The trim removed 5 bases at V and 8 bases at J, leaving 6 bases unmatched. The CDR3 loop spans 13 amino acids. CDR3 loop: CASSQQGAEGYTF. The CDR3 DNA reads TGTGCCAGCAGTCAACAGGGGGCCGAAGGCTACACCTTC.

The genes are TRBV7-9 and TRBJ2-7, with 8 nucleotides matching TRBD1. Germline CDR1 is SEHNR and CDR2 is FQNEAQ (reference sequence). The V gene end was trimmed by 2 bases and the J gene end by 12 bases; junction bases not matched to a gene: 6. This CDR3 region has 12 residues. The chain's CDR3 is CASSLQGAWVYF. DNA for the CDR3: TGTGCCAGCAGCTTACAGGGGGCATGGGTGTACTTC.

The chain carries TRBV6-5 and TRBJ2-7, with D perhaps matching TRBD2 (6 bases). Germline assignment: CDR1 MNHEY and CDR2 SVGAGI. The length of the CDR3 is 14 residues. V lost 2 bases and J lost 5, with 13 bases in between. The DNA for the CDR3 is TGTGCCAGCAGTTACGGGGGGACCCTTCACGAGCAGTACTTC. Protein sequence: CASSYGGTLHEQYF.

J is TRBJ2-7 and V is TRBV7-2; unclear D gene. V was cut by 6 bases and J by 5 bases, with 11 bases left in between. Germline V gene data show CDR1 as SGHTA and CDR2 as FQGNSA. The CDR3 sequence is 12 residues long. CDR3 DNA: TGTGCCAGCAGTAACTCCAGGCACGAGCAGTACTTC. This gives the protein CASSNSRHEQYF.

Here the CDR3 reads CASSPQGYNEQFF. The DNA for the CDR3 is TGCGCCAGCAGCCCTCAGGGGTACAATGAGCAGTTCTTC. The rearrangement uses TRBV5-1 and TRBJ2-1, with a possible D match to TRBD1 (6 bases). Germline V gives CDR1 SGHRS, CDR2 YFSETQ. The CDR3 contains 13 residues. Trimming stripped 4 bases from V and 4 bases from J, with 9 bases between. The variable domain in full, completed from reference TRBV5-1 and TRBJ2-1, reads KAGVTQTPRYLIKTRGQQVTLSCSPISGHRSVSWYQQTPGQGLQFLFEYFSETQRNKGNFPGRFSGRQFSNSRSEMNVSTLELGDSALYLCASSPQGYNEQFFGPGTRLTVL.

The chain is built from TRBV6-5 and TRBJ1-2, with D unclear. In germline, CDR1 is MNHEY, CDR2 SVGAGI. Trimming pared 7 bases from V and 3 bases from J, leaving 12 bases between. This CDR3 has 13 amino acids. DNA of the CDR3: TGTGCCAGCACCCCCGACGGAGACTATGGCTACACCTTC. Its translation is CASTPDGDYGYTF.

In this sample, this clone turned up a few times. The genes are TRBV7-9 and TRBJ2-5; perhaps TRBD1 as D (6 bases). Germline CDR1 and CDR2: SEHNR and FQNEAQ (reference sequence). The germline V and J ends were trimmed by 1 base and 2 bases, with 11 bases remaining between them. This CDR3 region has 15 residues. Here the CDR3 reads CASSLGNREQETQYF. The CDR3 DNA is TGTGCCAGCAGCTTAGGGAACAGGGAACAAGAGACCCAGTACTTC.

The V and J genes are TRBV19 and TRBJ2-3; D may be TRBD2 (6 bases). Germline CDR1 LNHDA, CDR2 SQIVND (reference sequence). This CDR3 region has 14 residues. V was trimmed by 5 bases and J by 0 bases, leaving 9 bases between them. The CDR3 DNA reads as TGTGCCAGTAGTTACCTAGCGAGCACAGATACGCAGTATTTT. Translating gives CASSYLASTDTQYF.

The CDR3 bases are TGTGCCAGCAGGACCGACATGGTTAGGGGTGAAAAACTGTTTTTT. Its protein is CASRTDMVRGEKLFF. J is TRBJ1-4 and V is TRBV2, with TRBD1 as a possible D gene (5 bases). Trimming took off 6 bases at V and 7 bases at J, with 18 bases between the two ends. CDR1 is SNHLY and CDR2 is FYNNEI in the germline V gene. The CDR3 has 15 residues. Combining the CDR3 with reference TRBV2 and TRBJ1-4 gives the whole variable domain EPEVTQTPSHQVTQMGQEVILRCVPISNHLYFYWYRQILGQKVEFLVSFYNNEISEKSEIFDDQFSVERPDGSNFTLKIRSTKLEDSAMYFCASRTDMVRGEKLFFGSGTQLSVL.

J is TRBJ1-1 and V is TRBV28; 8 nucleotides match TRBD1. With V trimmed by 2 bases and J by 8 bases, 7 bases remained unmatched. The CDR3 totals 14 residues. Germline CDR1 and CDR2: MDHEN and SYDVKM. The CDR3 protein is CASSLPGQGREAFF. DNA of the CDR3: TGTGCCAGCAGTTTACCCGGACAGGGCCGCGAAGCTTTCTTT. Variable domain in full (rest from reference TRBV28 and TRBJ1-1): DVKVTQSSRYLVKRTGEKVFLECVQDMDHENMFWYRQDPGLGLRLIYFSYDVKMKEKGDIPEGYSVSREKKERFSLILESASTNQTSMYLCASSLPGQGREAFFGQGTRLTVV.

The chain carries TRBV7-9 and TRBJ2-6; 8 positions match TRBD2. After removal of 5 bases from V and 2 bases from J, the junction contained 5 bases not matched to a gene. Germline CDR1 reads SEHNR; CDR2 reads FQNEAQ (reference sequence). The CDR3 has 16 residues. The CDR3 DNA reads as TGTGCCAGCAGCCCCCGAGCGGGAGCTGGGGCCAACGTCCTGACTTTC. Translation gives CASSPRAGAGANVLTF. Based on the CDR3 plus reference TRBV7-9 and TRBJ2-6, the full variable domain is DTGVSQNPRHKITKRGQNVTFRCDPISEHNRLYWYRQTLGQGPEFLTYFQNEAQLEKSRLLSDRFSAERPKGSFSTLEIQRTEQGDSAMYLCASSPRAGAGANVLTFGAGSRLTVL.

The chain uses TRBV28 and TRBJ2-2, with no clear D. The germline CDR1 and CDR2 sequences are MDHEN and SYDVKM. The CDR3 has 14 residues. Trimming stripped 5 bases from V and 2 bases from J, with 9 bases between. CDR3 residues: CASSIRENTGELFF. CDR3 coding DNA: TGTGCCAGCAGTATTAGAGAAAACACCGGGGAGCTGTTTTTT.

The chain couples TRBV5-1 to TRBJ2-5, with D perhaps matching TRBD1 (5 bases). Germline V CDR1 and CDR2: SGHRS, YFSETQ. Trimming took 4 bases from V and 1 from J, leaving 8 bases between them. This CDR3 is built from 13 residues. CDR3 bases: TGCGCCAGCAGCCCAGGGTCCCAAGAGACCCAGTACTTC. Translating gives CASSPGSQETQYF.

This clone was observed at least ten times. The chain joins TRBV4-3 to TRBJ1-3; D remains ambiguous. Germline V lookup: CDR1 LGHNA, CDR2 YSLEER. The length of the CDR3 is 17 residues. V shed 0 bases and J shed 2 bases, with 14 bases lying between them. The CDR3 sequence: CASSQDLPGNAGNTIYF. The DNA for the CDR3 is TGCGCCAGCAGCCAAGATTTGCCGGGAAATGCTGGAAACACCATATATTTT.

This clone was observed a single time. The CDR3 region is CTSSQGAGGYYEQYF. As DNA, the CDR3 is TGCACCAGCAGCCAGGGGGCCGGCGGGTACTACGAGCAGTACTTC. The chain joins TRBV1 to TRBJ2-7; the table's D call of TRBD1 was not tested on the DNA. TRBV1 is a known pseudogene. This CDR3 comprises 15 residues.

This clone appeared a single time. The J gene is TRBJ1-2, the V gene TRBV6-5; D is uncertain. Germline CDR1 reads MNHEY; CDR2 reads SVGAGI. This CDR3 region has 15 residues. The ends were cut back, 0 bases at V and 4 bases at J, with 12 bases in the middle. Written as DNA, the CDR3 is TGTGCCAGCAGTTACTCGTTTAACGGGGTCTATGGCTACACCTTC. This encodes CASSYSFNGVYGYTF.

The rearrangement links TRBV5-1 to TRBJ2-7; D is perhaps TRBD1 (6 bases). There are 14 residues in the CDR3. Germline V gene sequence: CDR1 SGHRS, CDR2 YFSETQ. With 6 bases removed from V and 0 bases from J, the gap between germline ends came to 13 bases. This CDR3 is CASNPDSVSYEQYF. The CDR3, as DNA: TGCGCCAGCAACCCGGACAGCGTCTCCTACGAGCAGTACTTC.

CDR3 sequence: CASSQGRGLRSWEQYF. The CDR3 coding sequence is TGTGCCAGCAGCCAAGGGCGGGGCCTCAGAAGTTGGGAGCAGTACTTC. The genes are TRBV14 and TRBJ2-7; possible D gene TRBD2, 6 bases. Germline CDR1 is SGHDN and CDR2 is FVKESK. The CDR3 sequence is 16 residues long. The ends were cut back, 1 base at V and 7 bases at J, with 20 bases in the middle.

CDR3 sequence: CASTPDRRNTEAFF. CDR3 sequence (DNA): TGTGCCAGCACCCCAGACAGGCGGAACACTGAAGCTTTCTTT. V gene TRBV11-2 combines with J gene TRBJ1-1, with D perhaps TRBD1 (6 bases). With 7 bases removed from V and 1 base from J, the gap between germline ends came to 13 bases. Germline loops: CDR1 SGHAT, CDR2 FQNNGV. The CDR3 has 14 amino acids. The full variable domain, completed using reference TRBV11-2 and TRBJ1-1, is EAGVAQSPRYKIIEKRQSVAFWCNPISGHATLYWYQQILGQGPKLLIQFQNNGVVDDSQLPKDRFSAERLKGVDSTLKIQPAKLEDSAVYLCASTPDRRNTEAFFGQGTRLTVV.

The chain couples TRBV2 to TRBJ2-2, with 10 bases that match TRBD2. CDR1 is SNHLY and CDR2 is FYNNEI in the germline V gene. The CDR3 is made up of 16 amino acids. V gave up 2 bases and J gave up 4 bases; unmatched junction bases: 4. The CDR3 DNA is TGTGCCAGCAGTGAAACTAGCGGGATCCTCACCGGGGAGCTGTTTTTT. It translates to CASSETSGILTGELFF.

V is TRBV9 and J is TRBJ2-2; the match to TRBD2 covers 8 bases. Germline assignment: CDR1 SGDLS and CDR2 YYNGEE. CDR3 length: 15 residues. V dropped 0 bases and J dropped 5; count of bases not matched to a gene: 3. CDR3 DNA sequence: TGTGCCAGCAGCGTAGTGAGCGGGAGTACCGGGGAGCTGTTTTTT. Translated: CASSVVSGSTGELFF. Combining the CDR3 with reference TRBV9 and TRBJ2-2 gives the whole variable domain DSGVTQTPKHLITATGQRVTLRCSPRSGDLSVYWYQQSLDQGLQFLIQYYNGEERAKGNILERFSAQQFPDLHSELNLSSLELGDSALYFCASSVVSGSTGELFFGEGSRLTVL.

Notes on this clone: The conserved phenylalanine or tryptophan normally closing the CDR3 is absent here, so this likely arose from a read error. The DNA is omitted, as the CDR3 cannot be located on it reliably, and the CDR3 follows TCRdb's listing. The CDR3 region is CASSLAGRGSRALL. The chain couples TRBV5-1 to TRBJ1-1; the tabulated D call, TRBD1, remains unverified against the DNA. The CDR3 is 14 amino acids long, termini counted. Germline CDR1 SGHRS, CDR2 YFSETQ.

The chain links TRBV6-1 to TRBJ2-1, with 9 bases fitting TRBD2. Trimming took 8 bases from V and 6 from J; bases not matched to a gene: 8. This CDR3 comprises 14 residues. The germline CDR1 and CDR2 sequences are MNHNS and SASEGT. CDR3 coding DNA: TGTGCCAGCCGGCGGGAGGGCCTAGGCAATGAGCAGTTCTTC. Protein product: CASRREGLGNEQFF.

The J gene is TRBJ2-3, the V gene TRBV6-6; 13 bases map to TRBD2. Unmatched junction bases numbered 5, after V lost 2 bases and J lost 6 bases. The CDR3 is 16 amino acids. The V gene's germline CDR1 is MNHNY and CDR2 SVGAGI (reference sequence). This CDR3 is CASSYRTSGSRDTQYF. CDR3 in DNA: TGTGCCAGCAGTTACCGGACTAGCGGGAGTCGGGATACGCAGTATTTT.

The chain has TRBV5-1 and TRBJ2-5; TRBD2 is a possible D gene (5 bases). The CDR3 contains 16 residues. Deletions cut 0 bases from V and 0 bases from J, with 12 bases between. Germline CDR1 is SGHRS and CDR2 is YFSETQ. The CDR3 reads CASSLVPGLYQETQYF. CDR3 coding DNA: TGCGCCAGCAGCTTGGTACCAGGACTGTACCAAGAGACCCAGTACTTC.

The rearrangement joins TRBV10-1 to TRBJ2-7, with D possibly matching TRBD2 (5 bases). Trimming removed 0 bases at V and 5 bases at J, with 8 bases between. CDR1 WNHNN and CDR2 SYGVQD come from the germline V gene (reference sequence). The length of the CDR3 is 13 residues. CDR3 in DNA: TGCGCCAGCAGTGAGTCTGGAGGACACGAGCAGTACTTC. Its protein is CASSESGGHEQYF.

This sequence joins TRBV30 and TRBJ1-1; no clear D. The germline V gene has CDR1 GTSNPN and CDR2 SVGIG (reference sequence). V lost 0 bases and J 6 bases, leaving 14 bases between the germline ends. The length of the CDR3 is 14 residues. CDR3 residues: CAWSVRGIAAEAFF. CDR3 bases: TGTGCCTGGAGTGTACGTGGAATCGCGGCTGAAGCTTTCTTT.